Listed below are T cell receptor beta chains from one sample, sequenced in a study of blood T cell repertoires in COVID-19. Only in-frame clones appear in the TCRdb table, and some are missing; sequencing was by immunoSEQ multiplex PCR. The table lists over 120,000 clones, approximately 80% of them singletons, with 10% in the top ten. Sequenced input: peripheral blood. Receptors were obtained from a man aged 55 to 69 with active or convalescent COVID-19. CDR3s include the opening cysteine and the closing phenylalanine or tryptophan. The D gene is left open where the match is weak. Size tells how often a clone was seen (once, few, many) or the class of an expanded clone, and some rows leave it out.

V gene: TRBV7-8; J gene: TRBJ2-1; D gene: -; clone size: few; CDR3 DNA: TGTGCCAGCAGCTTGGGACACCGCAATGAGCAGTTCTTC; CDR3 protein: CASSLGHRNEQFF
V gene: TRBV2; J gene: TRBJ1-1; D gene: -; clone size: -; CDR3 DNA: TGTGCCAGCAGTGAATATATTACTGAAGCTTTCTTT; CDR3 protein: CASSEYITEAFF
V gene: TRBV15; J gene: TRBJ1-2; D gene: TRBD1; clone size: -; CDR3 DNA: TGTGCCACCAGCATAAGAACAGGGGCCAACTATGGCTACACCTTC; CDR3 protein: CATSIRTGANYGYTF
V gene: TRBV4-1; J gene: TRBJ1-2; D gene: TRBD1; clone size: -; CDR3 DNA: TGCGCCAGCAGAGGGAGACAGGGGGCATTGGTCTATGGCTACACCTTC; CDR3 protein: CASRGRQGALVYGYTF
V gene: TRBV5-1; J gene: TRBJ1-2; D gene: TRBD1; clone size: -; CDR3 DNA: TGCGCCAGCAGCCCTCCGGACAGGGGCTATGGCTACACCTTC; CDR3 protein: CASSPPDRGYGYTF
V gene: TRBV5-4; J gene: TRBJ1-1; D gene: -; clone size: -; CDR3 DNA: TGTGCCAGCAGCTTGCGGGAAAGTACTAGCACTGAAGCTTTCTTT; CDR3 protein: CASSLRESTSTEAFF
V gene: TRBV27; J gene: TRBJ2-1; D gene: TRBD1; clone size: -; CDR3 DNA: TGTGCCAGCAGCTCAAACCCGGGACAGGGCTCCTACAATGAGCAGTTCTTC; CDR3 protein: CASSSNPGQGSYNEQFF
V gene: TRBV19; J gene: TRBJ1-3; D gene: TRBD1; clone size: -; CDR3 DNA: TGTGCCAGTAAGAAGTGGGGGACAGGGGGCTTTGGAAACACCATATATTTT; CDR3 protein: CASKKWGTGGFGNTIYF
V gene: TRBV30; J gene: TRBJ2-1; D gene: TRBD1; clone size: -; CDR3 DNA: TGTGCCTGGAGTTTAGCAGGGGGCTCCTACAATGAGCAGTTCTTC; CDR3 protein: CAWSLAGGSYNEQFF
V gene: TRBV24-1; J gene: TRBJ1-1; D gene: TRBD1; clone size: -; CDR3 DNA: TGTGCCACCAGTGACTGGGACAGGGAACTTTACAGAATAAAAGAAAGCACTGAAGCTTTCTTT; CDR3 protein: CATSDWDRELYRIKESTEAFF
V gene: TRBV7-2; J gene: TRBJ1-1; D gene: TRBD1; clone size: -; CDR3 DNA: TGTGCCAGCACCTTGACAGGGACAGGGGGTGAAGCTTTCTTT; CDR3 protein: CASTLTGTGGEAFF
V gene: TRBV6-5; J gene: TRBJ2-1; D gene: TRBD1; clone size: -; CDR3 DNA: TGTGCCAGCAGTTACGGACAGGGGATTTACAATGAGCAGTTCTTC; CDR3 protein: CASSYGQGIYNEQFF
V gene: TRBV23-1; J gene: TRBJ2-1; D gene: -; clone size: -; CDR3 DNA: TGCGCCAGCAGCCTCCGGATTGAGGGTTCAGCCTACAATGAGCAGTTCTTC; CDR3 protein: CASSLRIEGSAYNEQFF
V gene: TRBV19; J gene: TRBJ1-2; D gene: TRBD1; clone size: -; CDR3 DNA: TGTGCCAGTACCAGACTCGACAGGGTACACACCTTC; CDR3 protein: CASTRLDRVHTF
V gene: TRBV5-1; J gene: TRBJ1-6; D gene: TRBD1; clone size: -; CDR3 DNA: TGCGCCAGCAGCTTGGAGACAGGGCATAATAATTCACCCCTCCACTTT; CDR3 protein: CASSLETGHNNSPLHF
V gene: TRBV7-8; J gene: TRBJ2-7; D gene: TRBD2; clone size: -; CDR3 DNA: TGTGCCAGCAGCTTAGCGCGGGGGGGCTCTTACGAGCAGTACTTC; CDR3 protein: CASSLARGGSYEQYF
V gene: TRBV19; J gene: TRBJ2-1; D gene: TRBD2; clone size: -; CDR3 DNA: TGTGCCAGTAGTACCGGGACTAGTCAGTGGGAGCAGTTCTTC; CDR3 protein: CASSTGTSQWEQFF
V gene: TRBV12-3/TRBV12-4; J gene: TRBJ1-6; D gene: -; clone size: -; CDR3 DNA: TGTGCCAGCAGTTTGACCGGGGATGCCCTCCACTTT; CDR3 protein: CASSLTGDALHF
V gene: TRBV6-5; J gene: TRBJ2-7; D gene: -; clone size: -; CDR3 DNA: TGTGCCAGCAGTTACTCATTCCCGGCGAGGCCCTACGAGCAGTACTTC; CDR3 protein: CASSYSFPARPYEQYF
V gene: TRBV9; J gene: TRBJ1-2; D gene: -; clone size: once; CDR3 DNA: TGTGCCAGCAGCGTCATAGGACAGAACTATGGCTACACCTTC; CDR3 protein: CASSVIGQNYGYTF
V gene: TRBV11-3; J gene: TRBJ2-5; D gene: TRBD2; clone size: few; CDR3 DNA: TGTGCCAGCAGCTTAGGTTTAGGACTAGCGGGCGATATTCAAGAGACCCAGTACTTC; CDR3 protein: CASSLGLGLAGDIQETQYF
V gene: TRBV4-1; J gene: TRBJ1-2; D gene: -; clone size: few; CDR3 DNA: TGCGCCAGCAGCCAAGAACTGGACAGAAACTATGGCTACACCTTC; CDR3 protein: CASSQELDRNYGYTF
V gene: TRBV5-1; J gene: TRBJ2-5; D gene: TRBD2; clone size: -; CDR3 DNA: TGCGCCAGCAGCACGGGACTAGCGGAAGAGACCCAGTACTTC; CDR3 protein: CASSTGLAEETQYF
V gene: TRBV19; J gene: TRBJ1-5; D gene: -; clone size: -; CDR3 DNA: TGTGCCAGTAGTATAAGGGGAGGGGAAGGTCAGCCCCAGCATTTT; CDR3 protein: CASSIRGGEGQPQHF
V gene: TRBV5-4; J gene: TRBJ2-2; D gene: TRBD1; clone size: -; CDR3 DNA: TGTGCCAGCAGCTTAGGGACAGGAAACACCGGGGAGCTGTTTTTT; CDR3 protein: CASSLGTGNTGELFF
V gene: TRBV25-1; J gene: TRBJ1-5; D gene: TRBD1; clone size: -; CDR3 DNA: TGTGCCAGCAGTGATTCAGGACAGGGGAATCAGCCCCAGCATTTT; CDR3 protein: CASSDSGQGNQPQHF
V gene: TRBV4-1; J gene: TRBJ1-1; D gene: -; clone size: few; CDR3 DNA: TGCGCCAGCACCACGGACAGAAGGAACACTGAAGCTTTCTTT; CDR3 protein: CASTTDRRNTEAFF
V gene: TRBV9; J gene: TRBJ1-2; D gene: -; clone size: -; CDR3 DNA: TGTGCCAGCAGCGTAGGTTCAGGGGAATATGGCTACACCTTC; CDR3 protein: CASSVGSGEYGYTF
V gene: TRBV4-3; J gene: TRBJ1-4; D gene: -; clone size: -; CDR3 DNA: TGCGCCAGCAGCCAAGATGGCAGGGGATCAACTAATGAAAAACTGTTTTTT; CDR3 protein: CASSQDGRGSTNEKLFF
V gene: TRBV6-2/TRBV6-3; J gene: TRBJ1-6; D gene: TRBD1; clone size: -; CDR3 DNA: TGTGCCAGCAGTTATTCGGGACAGAGAAATAATTCACCCCTCCACTTT; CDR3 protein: CASSYSGQRNNSPLHF
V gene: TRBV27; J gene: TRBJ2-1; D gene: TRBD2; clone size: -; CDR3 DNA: TGTGCCAGCAGTTTCGCGGGAGGGTATGAGCAGTTCTTC; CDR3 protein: CASSFAGGYEQFF
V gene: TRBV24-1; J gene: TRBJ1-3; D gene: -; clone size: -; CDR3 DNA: TGTGCCACCAGTGATCATCCTTCGAGGGGAAACACCATATATTTT; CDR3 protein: CATSDHPSRGNTIYF
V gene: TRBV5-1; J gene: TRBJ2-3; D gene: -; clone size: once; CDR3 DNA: TGCGCCAGCAGCTTCAGGGTCAGCACAGATACGCAGTATTTT; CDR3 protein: CASSFRVSTDTQYF
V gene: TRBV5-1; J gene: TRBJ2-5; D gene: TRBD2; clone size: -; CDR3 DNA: TGCGCCAGCAGCTACTCCGGGACTAGCGGGAGTCGATCCCAAGAGACCCAGTACTTC; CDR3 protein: CASSYSGTSGSRSQETQYF
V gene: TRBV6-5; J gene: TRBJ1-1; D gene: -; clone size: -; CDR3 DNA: TGTGCCAGCAGAGCAGGACAGATGAGAACTGAAGCTTTCTTT; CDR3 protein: CASRAGQMRTEAFF
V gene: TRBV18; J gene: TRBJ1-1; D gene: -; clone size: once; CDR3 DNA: TGTGCCAGCTCACCACCGGGCTTGATGAACACTGAAGCTTTCTTT; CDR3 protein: CASSPPGLMNTEAFF
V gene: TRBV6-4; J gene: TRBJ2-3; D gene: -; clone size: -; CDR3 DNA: TGTGCCAGCAGTGACCGTGGAGAGTATAGCACAGATACGCAGTATTTT; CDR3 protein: CASSDRGEYSTDTQYF
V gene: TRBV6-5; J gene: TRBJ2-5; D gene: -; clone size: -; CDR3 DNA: TGTGCCAGCAGCGCCACCCTAGGGGTTGAAGAGACCCAGTACTTC; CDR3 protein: CASSATLGVEETQYF
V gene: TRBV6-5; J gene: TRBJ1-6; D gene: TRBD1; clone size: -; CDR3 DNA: TGTGCCAGCAGTTACGGCAGACAGGGTGCGGGTTCACCCCTCCACTTT; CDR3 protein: CASSYGRQGAGSPLHF
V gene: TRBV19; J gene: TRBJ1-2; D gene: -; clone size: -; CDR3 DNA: TGTGCCAGTAGTATTTTACAGGGATATAACTATGGCTACACCTTC; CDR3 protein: CASSILQGYNYGYTF
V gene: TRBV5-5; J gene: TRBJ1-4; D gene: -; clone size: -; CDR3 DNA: TGTGCCAGCAGCTTGGGGGCCGGTTCTAATGAAAAACTGTTTTTT; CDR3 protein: CASSLGAGSNEKLFF
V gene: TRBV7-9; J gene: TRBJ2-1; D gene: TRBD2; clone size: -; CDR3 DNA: TGTGCCAGCAGACCGCCGGGACTAGGGAACAATGAGCAGTTCTTC; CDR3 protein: CASRPPGLGNNEQFF
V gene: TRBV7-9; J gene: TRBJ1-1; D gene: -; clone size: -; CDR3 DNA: TGTGCCAGCACCAATCTAAGGGCCCAGGGGATCTCTGAAGCTTTCTTT; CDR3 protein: CASTNLRAQGISEAFF
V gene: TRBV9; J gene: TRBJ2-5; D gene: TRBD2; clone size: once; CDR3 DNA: TGTGCCAGCAGCGTAGCCGTCGTGGCTAGCGGGAGTCTCCAAGAGACCCAGTACTTC; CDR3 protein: CASSVAVVASGSLQETQYF
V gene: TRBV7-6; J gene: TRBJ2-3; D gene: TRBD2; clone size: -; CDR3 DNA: TGTGCCAGCAGCTTAGTTTTGGGACTAGCGGGGGGCACAGATACGCAGTATTTT; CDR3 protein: CASSLVLGLAGGTDTQYF
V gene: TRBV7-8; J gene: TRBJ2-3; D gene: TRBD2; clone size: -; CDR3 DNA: TGTGCCAGCAGCCTCCAGACTAGCGGGAGTCCAGATACGCAGTATTTT; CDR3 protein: CASSLQTSGSPDTQYF
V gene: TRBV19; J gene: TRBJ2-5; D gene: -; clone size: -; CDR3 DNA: TGTGCCAGTAGTATCGAAAGACGGGGGGCGGAGACCCAGTACTTC; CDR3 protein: CASSIERRGAETQYF
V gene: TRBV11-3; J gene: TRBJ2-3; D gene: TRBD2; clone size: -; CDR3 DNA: TGTGCCAGCAGCTTAGTAGCTAGCGGGGGGGTTACGCAGTATTTT; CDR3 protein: CASSLVASGGVTQYF
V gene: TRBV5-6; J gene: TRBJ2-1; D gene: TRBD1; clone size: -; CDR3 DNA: TGTGCCAGCAGCGCAGGGGGCAATGAGCAGTTCTTC; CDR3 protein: CASSAGGNEQFF
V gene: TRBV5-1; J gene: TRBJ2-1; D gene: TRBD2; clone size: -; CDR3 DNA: TGCGCCAGCAGCCCTGGGACTAACTACAATGAGCAGTTCTTC; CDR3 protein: CASSPGTNYNEQFF
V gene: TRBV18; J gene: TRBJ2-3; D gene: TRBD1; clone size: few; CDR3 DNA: TGTGCCAGCTCACCCCGGACAGGAAATACAGATACGCAGTATTTT; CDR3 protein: CASSPRTGNTDTQYF
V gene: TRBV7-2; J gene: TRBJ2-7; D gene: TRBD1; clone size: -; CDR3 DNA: TGTGCCAGCAGCTCCGGGTTGACAGGGGGATACGAGCAGTACTTC; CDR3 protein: CASSSGLTGGYEQYF
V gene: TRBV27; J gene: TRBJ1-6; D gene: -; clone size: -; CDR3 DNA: TGTGCCAGCACACGTCAACTGTATTCACCCCTCCACTTT; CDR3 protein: CASTRQLYSPLHF
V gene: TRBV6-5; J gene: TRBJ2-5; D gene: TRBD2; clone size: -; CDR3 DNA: TGTGCCAGCAGGCCCCGGGCGGGGGGGATGGAGACCCAGTACTTC; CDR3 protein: CASRPRAGGMETQYF
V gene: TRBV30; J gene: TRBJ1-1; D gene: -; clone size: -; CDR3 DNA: TGTGCCTGGGGTGGAATGGGCTCGAACACTGAAGCTTTCTTT; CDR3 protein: CAWGGMGSNTEAFF